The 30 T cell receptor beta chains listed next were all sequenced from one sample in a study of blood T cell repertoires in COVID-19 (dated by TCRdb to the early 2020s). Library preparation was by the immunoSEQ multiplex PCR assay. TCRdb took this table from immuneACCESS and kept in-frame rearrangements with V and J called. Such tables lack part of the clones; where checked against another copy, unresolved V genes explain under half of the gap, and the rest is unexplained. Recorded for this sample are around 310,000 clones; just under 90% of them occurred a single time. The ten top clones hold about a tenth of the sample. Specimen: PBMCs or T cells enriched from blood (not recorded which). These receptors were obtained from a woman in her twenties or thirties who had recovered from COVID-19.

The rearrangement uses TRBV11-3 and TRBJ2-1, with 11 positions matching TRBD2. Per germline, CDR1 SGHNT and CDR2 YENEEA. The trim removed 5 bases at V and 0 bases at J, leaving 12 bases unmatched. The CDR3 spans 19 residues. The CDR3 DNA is TGTGCCAGCAGCCGATCCGGACTAGCGGGCCCAAGCTCCTACAATGAGCAGTTCTTC. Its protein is CASSRSGLAGPSSYNEQFF. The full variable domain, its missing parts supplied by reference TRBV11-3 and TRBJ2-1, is EAGVVQSPRYKIIEKKQPVAFWCNPISGHNTLYWYLQNLGQGPELLIRYENEEAVDDSQLPKDRFSAERLKGVDSTLKIQPAELGDSAVYLCASSRSGLAGPSSYNEQFFGPGTRLTVL.

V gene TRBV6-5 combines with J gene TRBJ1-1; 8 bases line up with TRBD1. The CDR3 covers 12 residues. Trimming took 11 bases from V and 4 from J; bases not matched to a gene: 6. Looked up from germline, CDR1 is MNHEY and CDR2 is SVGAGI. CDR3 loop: CAGWTGFTEAFF. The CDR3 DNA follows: TGTGCCGGGTGGACAGGGTTCACTGAAGCTTTCTTT.

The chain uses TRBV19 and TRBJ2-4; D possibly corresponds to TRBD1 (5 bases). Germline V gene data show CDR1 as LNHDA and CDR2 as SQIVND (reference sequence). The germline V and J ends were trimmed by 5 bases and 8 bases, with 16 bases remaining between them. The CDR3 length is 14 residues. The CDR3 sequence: CASSPWGPLDIQYF. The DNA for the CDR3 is TGTGCCAGTAGTCCTTGGGGCCCTTTGGACATTCAGTACTTC.

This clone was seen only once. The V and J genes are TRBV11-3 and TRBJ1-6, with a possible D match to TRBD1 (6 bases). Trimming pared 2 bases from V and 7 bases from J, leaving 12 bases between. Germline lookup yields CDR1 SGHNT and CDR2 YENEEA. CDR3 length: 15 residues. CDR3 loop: CASSLSDRINSPLHF. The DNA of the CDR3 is TGTGCCAGCAGCTTATCGGACAGAATCAATTCACCCCTCCACTTT.

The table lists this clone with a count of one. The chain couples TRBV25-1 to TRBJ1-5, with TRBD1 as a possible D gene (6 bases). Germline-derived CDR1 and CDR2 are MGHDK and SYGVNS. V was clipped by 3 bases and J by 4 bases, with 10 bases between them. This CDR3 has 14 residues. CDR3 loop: CASSDSQGNQPQHF. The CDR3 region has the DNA TGTGCCAGCAGTGATTCACAGGGTAATCAGCCCCAGCATTTT.

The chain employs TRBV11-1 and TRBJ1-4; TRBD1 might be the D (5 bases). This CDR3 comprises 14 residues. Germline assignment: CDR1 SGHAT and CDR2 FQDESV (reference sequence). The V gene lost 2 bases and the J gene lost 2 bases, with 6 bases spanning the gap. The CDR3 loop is CASSLSGTNEKLFF. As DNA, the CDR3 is TGTGCCAGCAGCTTATCAGGGACTAATGAAAAACTGTTTTTT.

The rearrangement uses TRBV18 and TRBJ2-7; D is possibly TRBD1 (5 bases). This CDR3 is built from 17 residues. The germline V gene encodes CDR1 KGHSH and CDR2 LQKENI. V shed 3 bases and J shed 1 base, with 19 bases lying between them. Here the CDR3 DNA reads TGTGCCAGCTCACCTACGTCGTTGCAGGGTCGGTCCTACGAGCAGTACTTC. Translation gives CASSPTSLQGRSYEQYF.

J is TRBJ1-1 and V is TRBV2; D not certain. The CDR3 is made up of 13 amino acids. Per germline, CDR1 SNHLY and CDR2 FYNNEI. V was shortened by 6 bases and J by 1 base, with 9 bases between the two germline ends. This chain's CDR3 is CASREGWNTEAFF. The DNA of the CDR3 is TGTGCCAGCAGGGAGGGCTGGAACACTGAAGCTTTCTTT.

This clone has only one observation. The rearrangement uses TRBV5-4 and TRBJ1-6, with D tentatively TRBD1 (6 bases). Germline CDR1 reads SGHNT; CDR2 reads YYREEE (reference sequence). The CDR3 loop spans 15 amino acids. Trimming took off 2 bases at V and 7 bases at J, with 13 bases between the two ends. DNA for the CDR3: TGTGCCAGCAGCTTAGGGGGACGGAGCAATTCACCCCTCCACTTT. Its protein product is CASSLGGRSNSPLHF.

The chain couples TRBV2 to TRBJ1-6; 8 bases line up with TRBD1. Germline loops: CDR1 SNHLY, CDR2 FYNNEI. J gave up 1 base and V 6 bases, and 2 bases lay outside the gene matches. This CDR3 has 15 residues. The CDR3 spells CASRDRASYNSPLHF. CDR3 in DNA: TGTGCCAGCAGGGACAGGGCGTCCTATAATTCACCCCTCCACTTT. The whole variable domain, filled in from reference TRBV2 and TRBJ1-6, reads EPEVTQTPSHQVTQMGQEVILRCVPISNHLYFYWYRQILGQKVEFLVSFYNNEISEKSEIFDDQFSVERPDGSNFTLKIRSTKLEDSAMYFCASRDRASYNSPLHFGNGTRLTVT.

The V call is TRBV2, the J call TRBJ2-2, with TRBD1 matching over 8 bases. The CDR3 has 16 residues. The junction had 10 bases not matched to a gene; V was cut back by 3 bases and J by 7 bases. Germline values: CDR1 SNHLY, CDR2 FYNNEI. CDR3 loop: CASSDYSGGLGGELFF. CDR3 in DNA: TGTGCCAGCAGTGACTATTCAGGGGGCCTCGGCGGGGAGCTGTTTTTT.

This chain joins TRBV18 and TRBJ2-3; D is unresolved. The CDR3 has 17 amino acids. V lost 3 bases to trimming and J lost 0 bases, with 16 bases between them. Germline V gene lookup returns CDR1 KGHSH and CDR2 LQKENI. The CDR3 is CASSPAAREHSTDTQYF. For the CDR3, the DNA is TGTGCCAGCTCACCGGCGGCGCGCGAGCACAGCACAGATACGCAGTATTTT. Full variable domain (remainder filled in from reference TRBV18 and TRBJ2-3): NAGVMQNPRHLVRRRGQEARLRCSPMKGHSHVYWYRQLPEEGLKFMVYLQKENIIDESGMPKERFSAEFPKEGPSILRIQQVVRGDSAAYFCASSPAAREHSTDTQYFGPGTRLTVL.

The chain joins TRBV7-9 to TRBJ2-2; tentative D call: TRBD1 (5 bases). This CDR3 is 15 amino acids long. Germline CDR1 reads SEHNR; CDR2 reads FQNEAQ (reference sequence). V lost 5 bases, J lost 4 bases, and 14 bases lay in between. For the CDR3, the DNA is TGTGCCAGCAGCCGGGCAGGGTCGGGCACCGGGGAGCTGTTTTTT. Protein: CASSRAGSGTGELFF.

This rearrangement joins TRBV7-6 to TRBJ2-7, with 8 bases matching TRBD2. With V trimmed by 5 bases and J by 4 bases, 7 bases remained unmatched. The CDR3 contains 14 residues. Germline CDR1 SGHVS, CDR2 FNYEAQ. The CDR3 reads CASSGRPSGYEQYF. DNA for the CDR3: TGTGCCAGCAGCGGTCGCCCTAGCGGGTACGAGCAGTACTTC. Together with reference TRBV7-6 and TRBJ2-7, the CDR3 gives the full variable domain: GAGVSQSPRYKVTKRGQDVALRCDPISGHVSLYWYRQALGQGPEFLTYFNYEAQQDKSGLPNDRFSAERPEGSISTLTIQRTEQRDSAMYRCASSGRPSGYEQYFGPGTRLTVT.

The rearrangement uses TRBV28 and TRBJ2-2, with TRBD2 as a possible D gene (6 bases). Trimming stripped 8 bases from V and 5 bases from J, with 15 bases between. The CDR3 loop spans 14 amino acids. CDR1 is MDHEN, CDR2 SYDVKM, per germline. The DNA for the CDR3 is TGTGCCAGCTTCGACCTCGGAGGGACCGGGGAGCTGTTTTTT. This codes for CASFDLGGTGELFF. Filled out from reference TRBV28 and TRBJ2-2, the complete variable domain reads DVKVTQSSRYLVKRTGEKVFLECVQDMDHENMFWYRQDPGLGLRLIYFSYDVKMKEKGDIPEGYSVSREKKERFSLILESASTNQTSMYLCASFDLGGTGELFFGEGSRLTVL.

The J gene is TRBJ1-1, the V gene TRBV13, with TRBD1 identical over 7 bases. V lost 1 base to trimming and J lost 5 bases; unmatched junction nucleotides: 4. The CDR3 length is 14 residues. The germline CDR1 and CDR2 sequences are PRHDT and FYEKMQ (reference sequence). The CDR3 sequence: CASSLDNRGTEAFF. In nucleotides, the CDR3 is TGTGCCAGCAGCTTAGACAACAGGGGTACTGAAGCTTTCTTT.

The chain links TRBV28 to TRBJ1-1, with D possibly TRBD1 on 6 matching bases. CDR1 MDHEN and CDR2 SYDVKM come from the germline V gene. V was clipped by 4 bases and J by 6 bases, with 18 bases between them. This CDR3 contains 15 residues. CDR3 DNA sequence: TGTGCCAGCAGTTCACCCACCGGGACAATTTCTGAAGCTTTCTTT. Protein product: CASSSPTGTISEAFF.

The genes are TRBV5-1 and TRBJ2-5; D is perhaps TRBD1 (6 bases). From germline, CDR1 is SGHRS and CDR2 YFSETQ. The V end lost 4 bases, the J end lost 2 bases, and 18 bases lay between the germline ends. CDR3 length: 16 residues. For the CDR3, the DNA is TGCGCCAGCAGCCGACCCCCACAGGGACCTCAAGAGACCCAGTACTTC. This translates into CASSRPPQGPQETQYF. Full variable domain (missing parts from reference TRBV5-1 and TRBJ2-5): KAGVTQTPRYLIKTRGQQVTLSCSPISGHRSVSWYQQTPGQGLQFLFEYFSETQRNKGNFPGRFSGRQFSNSRSEMNVSTLELGDSALYLCASSRPPQGPQETQYFGPGTRLLVL.

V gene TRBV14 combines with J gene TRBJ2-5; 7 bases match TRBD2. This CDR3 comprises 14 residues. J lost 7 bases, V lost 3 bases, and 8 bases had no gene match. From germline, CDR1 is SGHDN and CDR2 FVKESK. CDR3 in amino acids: CASSQSRGRTTQYF. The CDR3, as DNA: TGTGCCAGCAGCCAGTCCCGCGGGAGAACGACCCAGTACTTC.

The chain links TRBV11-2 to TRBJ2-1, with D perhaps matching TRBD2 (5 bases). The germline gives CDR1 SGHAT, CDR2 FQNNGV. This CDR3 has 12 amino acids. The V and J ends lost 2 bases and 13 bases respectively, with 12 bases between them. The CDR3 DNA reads TGTGCCAGCAGCTTATATGGAGGACTTCAGTTCTTC. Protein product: CASSLYGGLQFF.

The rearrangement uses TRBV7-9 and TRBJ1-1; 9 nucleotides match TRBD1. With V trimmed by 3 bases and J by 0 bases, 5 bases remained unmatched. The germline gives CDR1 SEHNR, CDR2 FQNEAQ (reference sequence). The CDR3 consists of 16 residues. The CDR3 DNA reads TGTGCCAGCAGCTTCTACCGGGACAGGGTGAACACTGAAGCTTTCTTT. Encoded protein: CASSFYRDRVNTEAFF. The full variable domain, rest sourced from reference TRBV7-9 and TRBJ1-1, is DTGVSQNPRHKITKRGQNVTFRCDPISEHNRLYWYRQTLGQGPEFLTYFQNEAQLEKSRLLSDRFSAERPKGSFSTLEIQRTEQGDSAMYLCASSFYRDRVNTEAFFGQGTRLTVV.

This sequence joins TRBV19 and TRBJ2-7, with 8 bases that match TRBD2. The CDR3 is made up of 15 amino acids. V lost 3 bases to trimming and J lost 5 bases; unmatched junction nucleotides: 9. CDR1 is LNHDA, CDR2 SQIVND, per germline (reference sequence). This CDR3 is CASSILVAGTHEQYF. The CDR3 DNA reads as TGTGCCAGTAGTATTCTTGTAGCGGGAACCCACGAGCAGTACTTC.

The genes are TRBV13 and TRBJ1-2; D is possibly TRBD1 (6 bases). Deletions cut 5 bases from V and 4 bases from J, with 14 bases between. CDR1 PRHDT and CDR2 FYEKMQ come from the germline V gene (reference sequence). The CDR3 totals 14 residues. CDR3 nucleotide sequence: TGTGCCAGCAGCCCCAAACAGGGTTCCTATGGCTACACCTTC. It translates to CASSPKQGSYGYTF.

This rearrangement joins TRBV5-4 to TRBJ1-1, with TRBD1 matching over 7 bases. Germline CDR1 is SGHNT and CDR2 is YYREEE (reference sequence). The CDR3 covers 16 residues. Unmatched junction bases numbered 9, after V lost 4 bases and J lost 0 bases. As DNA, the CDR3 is TGTGCCAGCAGCCCACAGGACAGGATTATGAACACTGAAGCTTTCTTT. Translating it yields CASSPQDRIMNTEAFF. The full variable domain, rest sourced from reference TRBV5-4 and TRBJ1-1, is ETGVTQSPTHLIKTRGQQVTLRCSSQSGHNTVSWYQQALGQGPQFIFQYYREEENGRGNFPPRFSGLQFPNYSSELNVNALELDDSALYLCASSPQDRIMNTEAFFGQGTRLTVV.

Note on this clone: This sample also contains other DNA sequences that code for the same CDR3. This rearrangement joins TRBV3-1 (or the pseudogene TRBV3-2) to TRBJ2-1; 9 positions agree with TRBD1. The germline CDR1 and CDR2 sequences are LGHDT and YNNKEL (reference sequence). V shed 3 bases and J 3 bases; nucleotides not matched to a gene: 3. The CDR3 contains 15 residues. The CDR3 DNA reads TGTGCCAGCAGCCAGGGACAGGGACTCTACAATGAGCAGTTCTTC. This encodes CASSQGQGLYNEQFF.

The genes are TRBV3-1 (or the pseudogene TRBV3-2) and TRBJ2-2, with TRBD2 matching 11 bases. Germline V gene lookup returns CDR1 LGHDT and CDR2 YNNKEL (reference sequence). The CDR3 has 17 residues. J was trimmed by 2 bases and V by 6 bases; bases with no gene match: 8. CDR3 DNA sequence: TGTGCCAGCAGGGCTCTAGCGGGAGGATTCAACACCGGGGAGCTGTTTTTT. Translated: CASRALAGGFNTGELFF.

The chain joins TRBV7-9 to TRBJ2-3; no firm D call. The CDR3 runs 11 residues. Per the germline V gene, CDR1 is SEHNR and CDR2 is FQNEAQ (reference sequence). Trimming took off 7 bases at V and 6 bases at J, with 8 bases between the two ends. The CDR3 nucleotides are TGTGCCAGCACCACCAGGGATACGCAGTATTTT. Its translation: CASTTRDTQYF.

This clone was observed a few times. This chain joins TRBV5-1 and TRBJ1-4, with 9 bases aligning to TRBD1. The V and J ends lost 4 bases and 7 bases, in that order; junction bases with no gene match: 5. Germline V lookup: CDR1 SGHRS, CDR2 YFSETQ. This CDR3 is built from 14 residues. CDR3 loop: CASSGTGFSEKLFF. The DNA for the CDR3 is TGCGCCAGCAGCGGGACAGGGTTTAGTGAAAAACTGTTTTTT.

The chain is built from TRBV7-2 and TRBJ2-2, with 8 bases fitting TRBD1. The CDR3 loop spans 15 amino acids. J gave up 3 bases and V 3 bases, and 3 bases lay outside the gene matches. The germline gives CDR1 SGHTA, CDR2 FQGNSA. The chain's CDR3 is CASSLNRGDTGELFF. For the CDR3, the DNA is TGTGCCAGCAGCTTGAACAGGGGGGACACCGGGGAGCTGTTTTTT.

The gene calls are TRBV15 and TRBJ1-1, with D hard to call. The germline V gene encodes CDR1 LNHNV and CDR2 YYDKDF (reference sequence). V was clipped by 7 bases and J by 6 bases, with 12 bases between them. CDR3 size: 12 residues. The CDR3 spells CATTRRSPEAFF. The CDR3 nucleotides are TGTGCCACCACCCGCAGAAGTCCTGAAGCTTTCTTT.